The 24 T cell receptor beta chains presented below share a single source sample, sequenced in a study of blood T cells in healthy people across ages. PCR was performed a second time for about 7 to 11 cycles using a sample-barcoded 5' primer and a J-beta primer mix. A single record per CDR3 protein comes from TCRdb applying MiXCR to the 5' RACE reads. The data contain around 1,500,000 distinct CDR3 sequences, around 39% of them singletons. The sequenced material came from blood. Receptor source: a woman younger than 35 in good health.

This clonotype was detected a few times. The V gene is TRBV10-3, the J gene TRBJ2-6, with D perhaps given as TRBD1 or TRBD2 (6 bases each). Trimming shortened V by 6 bases and J by 13 bases, and 19 bases separated the two germline ends. CDR3 size: 14 residues. The germline V gene encodes CDR1 ENHRY and CDR2 SYGVKD. CDR3 DNA sequence: TGTGCCATCAGCGACAGGCCCAATCGGGGGGTCCTGACTTTC. This gives the protein CAISDRPNRGVLTF.

A single count supports this clonotype. The CDR3 region is CASRSKQGGTEAFF. Here the CDR3 DNA reads TGTGCCAGCAGAAGTAAACAGGGCGGAACTGAAGCTTTCTTT. The chain recombines TRBV12-3 or TRBV12-4 with TRBJ1-1; D is possibly TRBD1 (6 bases). V was clipped by 6 bases and J by 5 bases, with 16 bases between them. The CDR3 spans 14 residues.

This chain links TRBV7-2 with TRBJ2-7, with D perhaps TRBD1 (5 bases). CDR1 is SGHTA and CDR2 is FQGNSA in the germline V gene. This CDR3 spans 16 amino acids. The V gene lost 4 bases and the J gene lost 3 bases, with 19 bases spanning the gap. CDR3 in amino acids: CASSYEDDRGVYEQYF. Here the CDR3 DNA reads TGTGCCAGCAGCTATGAGGACGACAGAGGAGTCTACGAGCAGTACTTC.

Many counts were recorded for this clonotype. V and J are TRBV11-2 and TRBJ2-7; D possibly corresponds to TRBD1 (5 bases). Between the trimmed V and J ends, which lost 5 bases and 7 bases, there was a span of 18 bases. The CDR3 runs to 14 residues. From germline, CDR1 is SGHAT and CDR2 FQNNGV. The CDR3 loop reads CASSPQTVLGEQYF. CDR3 in DNA: TGTGCCAGCAGCCCTCAGACAGTTCTGGGGGAGCAGTACTTC.

The rearrangement joins TRBV20-1 to TRBJ2-3, with no clear D. Germline CDR1 reads DFQATT; CDR2 reads SNEGSKA (reference sequence). V shed 4 bases and J shed 3 bases, with 14 bases lying between them. The CDR3 covers 14 residues. The DNA for the CDR3 is TGCAGTGCTACGGCGGCGGTGGTAACAGATACGCAGTATTTT. This translates into CSATAAVVTDTQYF.

This clonotype occurred a few times. The chain recombines TRBV6-1 with TRBJ1-5; tentative D call: TRBD1 (6 bases). This CDR3 has 15 residues. Germline V gene data show CDR1 as MNHNS and CDR2 as SASEGT. V was trimmed by 2 bases and J by 5 bases, leaving 13 bases between them. CDR3: CASSETGRGHQPQHF. Here the CDR3 DNA reads TGTGCCAGCAGTGAAACAGGGAGGGGTCATCAGCCCCAGCATTTT.

Comment on this clonotype: A junction end diverges from the germline sequence, so it may reflect a read error. V usage is TRBV4-1 and J usage is TRBJ2-1; D remains ambiguous. This CDR3 spans 13 amino acids. Looked up from germline, CDR1 is MGHRA and CDR2 is YSYEKL. The DNA for the CDR3 is TGCACCAGCAGCCAAGTTTACTCCTGGGAGCAGTTCTTC. It is translated as CTSSQVYSWEQFF.

The chain has TRBV7-2 and TRBJ2-3, with no clear D. Trimming left V 3 bases short and J 0 bases short, with 10 bases between. CDR3 size: 15 residues. The germline CDR1 and CDR2 sequences are SGHTA and FQGNSA. The CDR3 here is CASSFSVSSTDTQYF. The CDR3 region has the DNA TGTGCCAGCAGCTTCAGCGTTAGCAGCACAGATACGCAGTATTTT.

The chain combines TRBV20-1 with TRBJ2-7; D not certain. Trimming removed 6 bases from V and 6 bases from J, with 15 bases in between. This CDR3 has 12 residues. Germline CDR1 and CDR2: DFQATT and SNEGSKA (reference sequence). CDR3 protein: CSAANGPSEQYF. Written as DNA, the CDR3 is TGCAGTGCCGCAAATGGCCCTAGCGAGCAGTACTTC.

J is TRBJ1-4 and V is TRBV5-1; D is possibly TRBD1 (6 bases). The CDR3 covers 16 residues. V was clipped by 9 bases and J by 3 bases, with 21 bases between them. Germline V lookup: CDR1 SGHRS, CDR2 YFSETQ. This CDR3 reads CAMDSQGVGANEKLFF. CDR3 nucleotides: TGCGCCATGGATTCACAGGGAGTTGGGGCTAATGAAAAACTGTTTTTT. The variable domain in full, with the rest retrieved from reference TRBV5-1 and TRBJ1-4, is KAGVTQTPRYLIKTRGQQVTLSCSPISGHRSVSWYQQTPGQGLQFLFEYFSETQRNKGNFPGRFSGRQFSNSRSEMNVSTLELGDSALYLCAMDSQGVGANEKLFFGSGTQLSVL.

The sample holds a few counts of this clonotype. V is TRBV6-1 and J is TRBJ2-1; D possibly uses TRBD1 or TRBD2 (6 bases each). This CDR3 contains 13 residues. Trimming removed 4 bases at V and 6 bases at J, with 10 bases between. CDR1 MNHNS and CDR2 SASEGT come from the germline V gene. The CDR3 region has the DNA TGTGCCAGCAGTGGTGGGGGGCGCAATGAGCAGTTCTTC. It encodes CASSGGGRNEQFF.

This chain links TRBV7-8 with TRBJ2-5, with a tentative D call TRBD1 (6 bases). The J call may be faulty, since TRBJ2-7 better matches the DNA end. From germline, CDR1 is SGHVS and CDR2 FQNEAQ. The CDR3 is 13 amino acids. CDR3 region: CASSFYRVSEQYF. CDR3 DNA: TGTGCCAGCAGCTTTTACAGGGTGAGCGAGCAGTACTTC.

This chain connects TRBV20-1 to TRBJ2-1; 14 bases align to TRBD2. J gave up 9 bases and V 3 bases, and 10 bases lay outside the gene matches. Germline V gene sequence: CDR1 DFQATT, CDR2 SNEGSKA (reference sequence). The CDR3 runs 16 residues. For the CDR3, the DNA is TGCAGTGCTAGTGGGACTAGCGGGAGAGTGGGCACTGAGCAGTTCTTC. Translation: CSASGTSGRVGTEQFF.

This clonotype was counted a single time. This chain uses TRBV28 with TRBJ1-5; TRBD1 matches at 7 bases. This CDR3 has 15 residues. Germline values: CDR1 MDHEN, CDR2 SYDVKM. The junction had 13 bases not matched to a gene; V was cut back by 10 bases and J by 4 bases. The CDR3 nucleotides read TGTGCCACCCAAATGACGGCAGGGGGGAATCAGCCCCAGCATTTT. Its protein is CATQMTAGGNQPQHF.

V gene TRBV28 combines with J gene TRBJ2-7, with 11 bases matching TRBD1. With the DNA end fitting TRBJ2-4 better, the J assignment may be wrong. Germline V CDR1 and CDR2: MDHEN, SYDVKM. The CDR3 length is 17 residues. The CDR3 nucleotides are TGTGCCAGCAGCAGTACCCGGGACAGGGGGGAGAAAAACATTCAGTACTTC. This translates into CASSSTRDRGEKNIQYF.

V usage is TRBV5-4 and J usage is TRBJ2-3; 11 bases align to TRBD2. The CDR3 loop spans 17 amino acids. Germline V gene sequence: CDR1 SGHNT, CDR2 YYREEE (reference sequence). J gave up 1 base and V 4 bases, and 8 bases lay outside the gene matches. The CDR3 nucleotides are TGTGCCAGCAGCCGGTGGACTAGCGGGCCGCGCACAGATACGCAGTATTTT. Amino acid sequence: CASSRWTSGPRTDTQYF.

There are a few counts of this clonotype. The chain couples TRBV7-9 to TRBJ1-5, with a possible D match to TRBD1 (6 bases). The CDR3 totals 15 residues. V lost 3 bases and J 5 bases, leaving 14 bases between the germline ends. The germline V gene encodes CDR1 SEHNR and CDR2 FQNEAQ (reference sequence). CDR3 loop: CASSLAGGGHQPQHF. The DNA for the CDR3 is TGTGCCAGCAGCTTGGCCGGGGGGGGCCATCAGCCCCAGCATTTT.

This clonotype was seen only once. This rearrangement joins TRBV11-2 to TRBJ1-2; 11 nucleotides line up with TRBD1. V lost 5 bases and J lost 13; bases outside the gene matches: 6. Per the germline V gene, CDR1 is SGHAT and CDR2 is FQNNGV. This CDR3 comprises 12 residues. CDR3 DNA sequence: TGTGCCAGCAGCACGGGACAGGGGGATTTCACCTTC. It yields the protein CASSTGQGDFTF.

The V gene is TRBV6-5, the J gene TRBJ2-7; D is unclear. The CDR3 has 14 amino acids. CDR1 and CDR2 (germline): MNHEY, SVGAGI. V was cut by 0 bases and J by 5 bases, with 11 bases left in between. CDR3 DNA: TGTGCCAGCAGTTACTCGGGCCCAACGGACGAGCAGTACTTC. It translates to CASSYSGPTDEQYF.

Comments on this clonotype: At one of its ends the junction is not consistent with the germline gene, which may arise from a read error. The genes are TRBV2 and TRBJ2-5, with D possibly TRBD1 on 5 matching bases. There are 13 residues in the CDR3. CDR1 and CDR2 (germline): SNHLY, FYNNEI. The CDR3 nucleotides are TGTGCCAGCGGCTTGACAGCAAAAGAGGCCCAGTACTTC. It translates to CASGLTAKEAQYF.

This chain joins TRBV28 and TRBJ1-2; D is uncertain. The CDR3 loop spans 14 amino acids. The germline V gene has CDR1 MDHEN and CDR2 SYDVKM. V was trimmed by 4 bases and J by 2 bases, leaving 11 bases between them. In DNA, the CDR3 is TGTGCCAGCAGTTCGAACGACGGAAACTATGGCTACACCTTC. Translated, it gives CASSSNDGNYGYTF.

A remark on this clonotype: A junction boundary mismatches the germline segment, possibly from a read error. This chain uses TRBV7-6 with TRBJ2-3, with 13 positions matching TRBD2. The CDR3 runs to 20 residues. The germline V gene has CDR1 SGHVS and CDR2 FNYEAQ. CDR3 bases: TGTGCCAGCAGCATGACCGGGACTAGCGGGACGATACGCCATACAGATACGCGGTATTTT. Translating gives CASSMTGTSGTIRHTDTRYF.

The V call is TRBV16, the J call TRBJ1-5; D possibly corresponds to TRBD1 (6 bases). Per the germline V gene, CDR1 is KGHSY and CDR2 is FQNENV. This CDR3 spans 18 amino acids. The germline V and J ends were trimmed by 2 bases and 0 bases, with 17 bases remaining between them. The CDR3 spells CASSQGTGMAYSNQPQHF. In DNA form, the CDR3 reads TGTGCCAGCAGCCAAGGAACAGGGATGGCTTATAGCAATCAGCCCCAGCATTTT.

The rearrangement uses TRBV20-1 and TRBJ2-7; possibly TRBD2 for D (6 bases). In germline, CDR1 is DFQATT, CDR2 SNEGSKA (reference sequence). The CDR3 spans 13 residues. Trimming shortened V by 6 bases and J by 7 bases, and 19 bases separated the two germline ends. In nucleotides, the CDR3 is TGCAGTGCAGCACCGGCGGGACGGGATGAGCAGTACTTC. Translated: CSAAPAGRDEQYF.